This passage covers 24 T cell receptor beta chains from one sample sequenced in a study of T-cell memory formation after mild COVID-19. Using its own MiXCR run on the 5' RACE reads, TCRdb lists one record per CDR3 protein. The data contain around 200,000 distinct CDR3 sequences, about 9.2% of them seen just once; the ten biggest clones take up around 3.3%. The sequencing sample was made of PBMCs or a T cell subset sorted from them (not recorded which). The origin of the receptors is a young man who had mild COVID-19 (a few samples of this study predate the infection). Cell type and time point are not known.

A remark on this clonotype: This clone may be a read error of a much larger clone one base away. This chain joins TRBV11-1 and TRBJ2-7; D perhaps matches TRBD1 (5 bases). CDR1 is SGHAT and CDR2 is FQDESV in the germline V gene (reference sequence). The CDR3 runs to 14 residues. V lost 5 bases and J 6 bases, leaving 17 bases between the germline ends. The CDR3 region has the DNA TGTGCCAGCAGCGAGAATTCAGGGTCCGCCGAGCAGTACTTC. Protein product: CASSENSGSAEQYF. Complete variable domain (other parts from reference TRBV11-1 and TRBJ2-7): EAEVAQSPRYKITEKSQAVAFWCDPISGHATLYWYRQILGQGPELLVQFQDESVVDDSQLPKDRFSAERLKGVDSTLKIQPAELGDSAMYLCASSENSGSAEQYFGPGTRLTVT.

This clonotype was observed many times. The V call is TRBV3-1, the J call TRBJ2-1, with D uncertain. The CDR3 is made up of 14 amino acids. V was clipped by 0 bases and J by 9 bases, with 12 bases between them. The germline V gene has CDR1 LGHDT and CDR2 YNNKEL (reference sequence). The CDR3 loop reads CASSQDPHRSEQFF. The DNA for the CDR3 is TGTGCCAGCAGCCAAGACCCCCACCGGAGTGAGCAGTTCTTC.

The chain links TRBV4-3 to TRBJ2-1; 7 bases map to TRBD1. The CDR3 is made up of 16 amino acids. Germline V lookup: CDR1 LGHNA, CDR2 YSLEER. V shed 2 bases and J 5 bases; nucleotides not matched to a gene: 9. The CDR3 sequence is CASSQSTSGQNNEQFF. CDR3 nucleotides: TGCGCCAGCAGCCAATCAACTTCGGGACAGAACAATGAGCAGTTCTTC.

The V call is TRBV25-1, the J call TRBJ2-3; D may be TRBD2 (7 bases). Trimming cost V 7 bases and J 2 bases, with 13 bases left between them. The CDR3 contains 14 residues. Germline V lookup: CDR1 MGHDK, CDR2 SYGVNS. DNA for the CDR3: TGTGCCAGCACCCGGGGGGCATACACAGATACGCAGTATTTT. Its protein product is CASTRGAYTDTQYF.

The chain recombines TRBV7-2 with TRBJ2-7; 12 bases map to TRBD1. The germline CDR1 and CDR2 sequences are SGHTA and FQGNSA. Germline trimming cut 5 bases from V and 3 bases from J; bases unmatched to any gene: 8. This CDR3 is 16 amino acids long. The chain's CDR3 is CASSVGTGGDYYEQYF. CDR3 bases: TGTGCCAGCAGCGTCGGGACAGGGGGCGATTACTACGAGCAGTACTTC.

This clonotype has more than one count but fewer than ten. This sequence joins TRBV9 and TRBJ2-5, with 8 bases fitting TRBD2. The CDR3 covers 14 residues. The V gene's germline CDR1 is SGDLS and CDR2 YYNGEE. The junction had 5 bases not matched to a gene; V was cut back by 2 bases and J by 5 bases. The CDR3 DNA sequence: TGTGCCAGCAGCGTTGGCGGGGGGAGGGAGACCCAGTACTTC. Encoded protein: CASSVGGGRETQYF.

The chain combines TRBV6-2 or TRBV6-3 with TRBJ1-1, with a possible D match to TRBD1 (6 bases). V was pared by 2 bases and J by 5 bases, with 9 bases between. The V gene's germline CDR1 is MNHEY and CDR2 SVGEGT. This CDR3 comprises 13 residues. The CDR3: CASSYEGGTEAFF. The CDR3 coding sequence is TGTGCCAGCAGTTACGAGGGGGGTACTGAAGCTTTCTTT.

This rearrangement joins TRBV7-9 to TRBJ1-2; 7 nucleotides align to TRBD1. The CDR3 spans 15 residues. Germline V lookup: CDR1 SEHNR, CDR2 FQNEAQ (reference sequence). Trimming at V came to 5 bases and at J to 6 bases, leaving 12 bases not matched to a gene. The CDR3 region is CASSRQGGWEDGYTF. The DNA for the CDR3 is TGTGCCAGCAGCCGACAGGGCGGGTGGGAAGATGGCTACACCTTC. The full variable domain, in which reference TRBV7-9 and TRBJ1-2 provide the parts outside the CDR3, is DTGVSQNPRHKITKRGQNVTFRCDPISEHNRLYWYRQTLGQGPEFLTYFQNEAQLEKSRLLSDRFSAERPKGSFSTLEIQRTEQGDSAMYLCASSRQGGWEDGYTFGSGTRLTVV.

The chain recombines TRBV24-1 with TRBJ1-1; TRBD1 is a possible D gene (6 bases). The CDR3 has 13 residues. Trimming shortened V by 8 bases and J by 1 base, and 10 bases separated the two germline ends. The germline V gene has CDR1 KGHDR and CDR2 SFDVKD. The CDR3 sequence: CATMDSSNTEAFF. The CDR3 DNA follows: TGTGCCACCATGGACAGTTCGAACACTGAAGCTTTCTTT.

This clonotype was counted at least ten times. The chain is built from TRBV7-9 and TRBJ2-7; D call uncertain. The length of the CDR3 is 13 residues. Germline lookup yields CDR1 SEHNR and CDR2 FQNEAQ (reference sequence). Trimming pared 6 bases from V and 3 bases from J, leaving 12 bases between. The CDR3, as DNA: TGTGCCAGCAGGAGTGGCAGAGGCTACGAGCAGTACTTC. It is translated as CASRSGRGYEQYF.

This clonotype was counted at least ten times. The J gene is TRBJ1-1, the V gene TRBV19; weak D call: TRBD1 (5 bases). Trimming stripped 1 base from V and 1 base from J, with 7 bases between. The CDR3 has 14 amino acids. The germline CDR1 and CDR2 sequences are LNHDA and SQIVND (reference sequence). The CDR3: CASSIGDRNTEAFF. The CDR3, as DNA: TGTGCCAGTAGTATAGGCGACAGGAACACTGAAGCTTTCTTT.

The table lists this clonotype with a few counts. This chain's CDR3 is CATGGLAGETQYF. Here the CDR3 DNA reads TGCGCCACCGGGGGACTAGCGGGCGAGACCCAGTACTTC. The chain employs TRBV10-2 and TRBJ2-5; 12 nucleotides line up with TRBD2. Trimming cost V 10 bases and J 5 bases; bases outside gene matches: 5. This CDR3 comprises 13 residues. CDR1 is WSHSY, CDR2 SAAADI, per germline.

This clonotype was counted ten times or more. DNA for the CDR3: TGTGCCAGCAGCCAAGAGATGGTGGCGAATGAGCAGTTCTTC. The encoded protein is CASSQEMVANEQFF. J is TRBJ2-1 and V is TRBV3-1, with D unresolved. Germline V gene lookup returns CDR1 LGHDT and CDR2 YNNKEL (reference sequence). This CDR3 comprises 14 residues. V was pared by 0 bases and J by 7 bases, with 10 bases between.

The table lists this clonotype with a few counts. V usage is TRBV6-1 and J usage is TRBJ1-6; D unclear. The CDR3 extends over 12 amino acids. Per the germline V gene, CDR1 is MNHNS and CDR2 is SASEGT. V lost 6 bases to trimming and J lost 9 bases, with 9 bases between them. For the CDR3, the DNA is TGTGCCAGCAGGAGGGAGAGTTCACCCCTCCACTTT. Its translation: CASRRESSPLHF.

The V gene is TRBV5-1, the J gene TRBJ1-4; no firm D call. Germline V CDR1 and CDR2: SGHRS, YFSETQ. Trimming removed 4 bases from V and 0 bases from J, with 13 bases in between. The CDR3 consists of 16 residues. The CDR3 here is CASSPQTWATNEKLFF. DNA of the CDR3: TGCGCCAGCAGCCCACAGACTTGGGCAACTAATGAAAAACTGTTTTTT.

This clonotype was counted ten times or more. The chain links TRBV7-2 to TRBJ2-3; 9 bases are shared with TRBD2. The germline gives CDR1 SGHTA, CDR2 FQGNSA. The V and J ends lost 3 bases and 5 bases, in that order; junction bases with no gene match: 9. This CDR3 contains 16 residues. This CDR3 is CASSLLAGMPIDTQYF. The CDR3 DNA reads TGTGCCAGCAGCTTGCTAGCGGGGATGCCAATAGATACGCAGTATTTT.

At least ten counts were recorded for this clonotype. The chain is built from TRBV11-2 and TRBJ1-2; D not certain. Trimming removed 4 bases at V and 0 bases at J, with 9 bases between. The CDR3 has 14 residues. Germline values: CDR1 SGHAT, CDR2 FQNNGV. In DNA, the CDR3 is TGTGCCAGCAGCTCCTCGACGGCTAACTATGGCTACACCTTC. It encodes CASSSSTANYGYTF.

There are a few counts of this clonotype. The CDR3 nucleotides are TGTGCCAGCAACGGGGGGTACCAAGAGACCCAGTACTTC. Its translation: CASNGGYQETQYF. This rearrangement joins TRBV2 to TRBJ2-5; TRBD2 agrees at 7 bases. The germline V gene encodes CDR1 SNHLY and CDR2 FYNNEI. The CDR3 length is 13 residues. V trimming: 7 bases; J trimming: 0 bases; junction bases outside the gene matches: 2. The variable domain in full, with the rest retrieved from reference TRBV2 and TRBJ2-5, is EPEVTQTPSHQVTQMGQEVILRCVPISNHLYFYWYRQILGQKVEFLVSFYNNEISEKSEIFDDQFSVERPDGSNFTLKIRSTKLEDSAMYFCASNGGYQETQYFGPGTRLLVL.

This chain links TRBV20-1 with TRBJ2-4; no reliable D call. The V gene's germline CDR1 is DFQATT and CDR2 SNEGSKA (reference sequence). The ends were cut back, 1 base at V and 7 bases at J, with 8 bases in the middle. The CDR3 totals 12 residues. CDR3 in DNA: TGCAGTGCTAGAGCCAGCAATAACATTCAGTACTTC. It is translated as CSARASNNIQYF.

The gene calls are TRBV12-3 or TRBV12-4 and TRBJ2-5, with 10 bases that match TRBD2. The CDR3 extends over 13 amino acids. Trimming took 10 bases from V and 4 from J; bases not matched to a gene: 6. CDR3 in amino acids: CATRVAGGETQYF. CDR3 nucleotide sequence: TGTGCCACGAGAGTAGCGGGGGGAGAGACCCAGTACTTC.

This clonotype was observed a few times. The J gene is TRBJ1-1, the V gene TRBV5-4; D is unresolved. The V gene's germline CDR1 is SGHNT and CDR2 YYREEE (reference sequence). With 0 bases removed from V and 1 base from J, the gap between germline ends came to 10 bases. The length of the CDR3 is 15 residues. The CDR3, as DNA: TGTGCCAGCAGCTTGGAGAGCGCACGGAACACTGAAGCTTTCTTT. It translates to CASSLESARNTEAFF.

This clonotype came up a few times. The chain recombines TRBV18 with TRBJ1-1; no clear D gene. The V and J ends lost 1 base and 3 bases respectively, with 9 bases between them. This CDR3 spans 14 amino acids. CDR1 KGHSH and CDR2 LQKENI come from the germline V gene. The DNA for the CDR3 is TGTGCCAGCTCACCACTCAGTTCGGACACTGAAGCTTTCTTT. Amino acid sequence: CASSPLSSDTEAFF. The variable domain in full, with the rest retrieved from reference TRBV18 and TRBJ1-1, is NAGVMQNPRHLVRRRGQEARLRCSPMKGHSHVYWYRQLPEEGLKFMVYLQKENIIDESGMPKERFSAEFPKEGPSILRIQQVVRGDSAAYFCASSPLSSDTEAFFGQGTRLTVV.

This clonotype was seen only a few times. The chain employs TRBV9 and TRBJ2-5; 7 bases are a match to TRBD2. V lost 3 bases, J lost 4 bases, and 9 bases stayed unmatched. From germline, CDR1 is SGDLS and CDR2 YYNGEE. This CDR3 is 15 amino acids long. This CDR3 is CASSAGLQFTETQYF. The DNA for the CDR3 is TGTGCCAGCAGCGCGGGACTACAGTTTACAGAGACCCAGTACTTC.

This clonotype has just a few counts. The chain employs TRBV5-1 and TRBJ1-2, with 7 bases matching TRBD1. Per germline, CDR1 SGHRS and CDR2 YFSETQ. This CDR3 is built from 14 residues. J lost 3 bases, V lost 4 bases, and 6 bases had no gene match. CDR3 amino acids: CASSPSGGDYGYTF. The CDR3 nucleotides are TGCGCCAGCAGCCCATCAGGGGGGGACTATGGCTACACCTTC.